A single sample gave rise to the 24 T cell receptor beta chains below, sequenced in a study of beta chain features in type 1 diabetes. Study-level points and caveats: Among all four CD4+ subsets, Type 1 diabetes patients had TCRB CDR3s that were moderately but significantly shorter.

The isolated RNA, all of it, was reverse transcribed, so expressed TCRB transcripts were what got sequenced. Assay: immunoSEQ multiplex PCR; the TCRdb copy retains only in-frame clones and omits some. The data show around 360,000 clones, roughly 12% seen once. Their antigen targets remain unknown. The sequenced material came from naive CD4+ T cells from blood. The receptor set was obtained from a woman aged 18 to 35 with type 1 diabetes.

The chain uses TRBV5-1 and TRBJ2-5; the D gene is possibly TRBD2 (6 bases). The length of the CDR3 is 17 residues. Per the germline V gene, CDR1 is SGHRS and CDR2 is YFSETQ. V was pared by 0 bases and J by 2 bases, with 17 bases between. This CDR3 is CASSLGSGGAGQETQYF. CDR3 nucleotide sequence: TGCGCCAGCAGCTTGGGGTCAGGAGGCGCGGGGCAAGAGACCCAGTACTTC.

The chain employs TRBV7-9 and TRBJ2-7, with 10 nucleotides matching TRBD2. The CDR3 is 15 amino acids. Trimming took 0 bases from V and 3 from J; bases not matched to a gene: 2. Germline loops: CDR1 SEHNR, CDR2 FQNEAQ (reference sequence). The CDR3 DNA reads as TGTGCCAGCAGCTTAGCTAGCGGGGGGATCTACGAGCAGTACTTC. Translation gives CASSLASGGIYEQYF.

This clone showed up just a few times. This chain uses TRBV2 with TRBJ2-1, with a possible D match to TRBD1 (5 bases). Looked up from germline, CDR1 is SNHLY and CDR2 is FYNNEI. Trimming removed 10 bases from V and 6 bases from J, with 16 bases in between. The CDR3 totals 13 residues. CDR3 amino acids: CAIGGASGNEQFF. The CDR3 DNA sequence: TGTGCCATCGGTGGGGCATCAGGCAATGAGCAGTTCTTC.

This clone was observed a few times. J is TRBJ2-5 and V is TRBV19; D uncertain. This CDR3 is built from 15 residues. CDR1 and CDR2 from the germline V gene are LNHDA and SQIVND (reference sequence). V shed 10 bases and J shed 4 bases, with 22 bases lying between them. CDR3 nucleotide sequence: TGTGCCACCCGTCCCGAACGTACCTCGAGAGAGACCCAGTACTTC. This codes for CATRPERTSRETQYF.

V usage is TRBV2 and J usage is TRBJ2-7, with TRBD1 identical over 8 bases. Germline V CDR1 and CDR2: SNHLY, FYNNEI. V gave up 5 bases and J gave up 7 bases; unmatched junction bases: 7. The CDR3 loop spans 13 amino acids. In DNA, the CDR3 is TGTGCCAGCAGTCCCGGGACAGGCTGGGAGCAGTACTTC. This codes for CASSPGTGWEQYF. The variable domain in full, completed from reference TRBV2 and TRBJ2-7, reads EPEVTQTPSHQVTQMGQEVILRCVPISNHLYFYWYRQILGQKVEFLVSFYNNEISEKSEIFDDQFSVERPDGSNFTLKIRSTKLEDSAMYFCASSPGTGWEQYFGPGTRLTVT.

The rearrangement uses TRBV19 and TRBJ1-1, with D tentatively TRBD1 (5 bases). This CDR3 has 12 residues. The V end was cut by 2 bases, the J end by 6 bases, with 7 bases between. CDR1 is LNHDA and CDR2 is SQIVND in the germline V gene (reference sequence). CDR3 sequence (DNA): TGTGCCAGTAGTATACAGGGCGCTGAAGCTTTCTTT. As protein: CASSIQGAEAFF. The full variable domain, in which reference TRBV19 and TRBJ1-1 provide the parts outside the CDR3, is DGGITQSPKYLFRKEGQNVTLSCEQNLNHDAMYWYRQDPGQGLRLIYYSQIVNDFQKGDIAEGYSVSREKKESFPLTVTSAQKNPTAFYLCASSIQGAEAFFGQGTRLTVV.

The chain uses TRBV7-2 and TRBJ2-2; D possibly corresponds to TRBD2 (6 bases). V lost 2 bases and J lost 4, with 14 bases in between. Germline assignment: CDR1 SGHTA and CDR2 FQGNSA. This CDR3 spans 16 amino acids. CDR3 in DNA: TGTGCCAGCAGCTTAATGGGCTCGGGGGTCACCGGGGAGCTGTTTTTT. Amino acids: CASSLMGSGVTGELFF.

This clone turned up a few times. The rearrangement uses TRBV12-5 and TRBJ1-6, with TRBD1 matching 7 bases. The V gene's germline CDR1 is LGHNT and CDR2 FRNRAP. This CDR3 region has 13 residues. The V and J ends lost 8 bases and 8 bases, in that order; junction bases with no gene match: 6. The CDR3 loop reads CASNRGVHSPLHF. In DNA form, the CDR3 reads TGTGCTAGTAACAGGGGCGTGCATTCACCCCTCCACTTT.

The rearrangement joins TRBV14 to TRBJ1-2; D not certain. The germline CDR1 and CDR2 sequences are SGHDN and FVKESK. There are 10 residues in the CDR3. Trimming took 0 bases from V and 13 from J, leaving 6 bases between them. The CDR3 here is CASSQDPGTF. The CDR3 coding sequence is TGTGCCAGCAGCCAAGATCCCGGCACCTTC.

V and J are TRBV28 and TRBJ2-3; 13 bases fit TRBD2. Unmatched junction bases numbered 13, after V lost 7 bases and J lost 0 bases. Per germline, CDR1 MDHEN and CDR2 SYDVKM. The CDR3 loop spans 19 amino acids. CDR3 nucleotide sequence: TGTGCCAGCACCCCCGGGACTAGCGGGGTTATCCTCAGCACAGATACGCAGTATTTT. The encoded protein is CASTPGTSGVILSTDTQYF. The complete variable domain, with remaining parts taken from reference TRBV28 and TRBJ2-3, reads DVKVTQSSRYLVKRTGEKVFLECVQDMDHENMFWYRQDPGLGLRLIYFSYDVKMKEKGDIPEGYSVSREKKERFSLILESASTNQTSMYLCASTPGTSGVILSTDTQYFGPGTRLTVL.

The genes are TRBV7-9 and TRBJ2-7; 7 nucleotides match TRBD2. This CDR3 has 15 amino acids. V trimming: 1 base; J trimming: 3 bases; junction bases outside the gene matches: 6. Germline CDR1 SEHNR, CDR2 FQNEAQ (reference sequence). The CDR3: CASSLDLAVFYEQYF. CDR3 sequence (DNA): TGTGCCAGCAGCTTAGACCTAGCGGTCTTCTACGAGCAGTACTTC.

The chain recombines TRBV7-2 with TRBJ2-1; 10 nucleotides align to TRBD2. V lost 5 bases, J lost 4 bases, and 14 bases stayed unmatched. Germline CDR1 reads SGHTA; CDR2 reads FQGNSA. The CDR3 totals 18 residues. The CDR3, as DNA: TGTGCCAGCAGCCATACCTATAAGACTAGCGGGCGATACAATGAGCAGTTCTTC. Translation gives CASSHTYKTSGRYNEQFF. Full variable domain (remainder filled in from reference TRBV7-2 and TRBJ2-1): GAGVSQSPSNKVTEKGKDVELRCDPISGHTALYWYRQSLGQGLEFLIYFQGNSAPDKSGLPSDRFSAERTGGSVSTLTIQRTQQEDSAVYLCASSHTYKTSGRYNEQFFGPGTRLTVL.

This clone was observed a few times. The DNA for the CDR3 is TGTGCCAGCAGTTTATCGAGGACAGGGGTGAGCGAGCAGTACTTC. Protein: CASSLSRTGVSEQYF. This chain joins TRBV27 and TRBJ2-7, with TRBD1 identical over 9 bases. V lost 0 bases, J lost 6 bases, and 6 bases stayed unmatched. Germline V gives CDR1 MNHEY, CDR2 SMNVEV (reference sequence). The CDR3 spans 15 residues.

This clone was seen only a few times. The rearrangement links TRBV29-1 to TRBJ1-3; no definite D call. The germline V and J ends were trimmed by 1 base and 0 bases, with 10 bases remaining between them. CDR1 SQVTM and CDR2 ANQGSEA come from the germline V gene. The CDR3 is 15 residues long. The CDR3 region has the DNA TGCAGCGTTGAAGGTACGGAGAACTCTGGAAACACCATATATTTT. As protein: CSVEGTENSGNTIYF.

This clone was seen only a few times. This chain links TRBV5-4 with TRBJ2-7; 9 positions agree with TRBD2. Per germline, CDR1 SGHNT and CDR2 YYREEE (reference sequence). The CDR3 loop spans 15 amino acids. V shed 0 bases, J shed 2 bases, and the junction held 3 bases outside the gene matches. Written as DNA, the CDR3 is TGTGCCAGCAGCTTGGACGCTAGCGGGGCCTACGAGCAGTACTTC. It is translated as CASSLDASGAYEQYF.

V gene TRBV13 combines with J gene TRBJ2-7; D remains unclear. Germline assignment: CDR1 PRHDT and CDR2 FYEKMQ (reference sequence). The CDR3 runs to 14 residues. V was cut by 5 bases and J by 0 bases, with 11 bases left in between. The CDR3 nucleotides are TGTGCCAGCAGCCAGACACAGAGCTCCTACGAGCAGTACTTC. Translating it yields CASSQTQSSYEQYF. Full variable domain (rest looked up from reference TRBV13 and TRBJ2-7): AAGVIQSPRHLIKEKRETATLKCYPIPRHDTVYWYQQGPGQDPQFLISFYEKMQSDKGSIPDRFSAQQFSDYHSELNMSSLELGDSALYFCASSQTQSSYEQYFGPGTRLTVT.

Notes on this clone: This sample also contains other DNA sequences that code for the same CDR3. V is TRBV18 and J is TRBJ1-2; 8 nucleotides line up with TRBD1. V lost 3 bases, J lost 2 bases, and 2 bases stayed unmatched. The CDR3 consists of 14 residues. From germline, CDR1 is KGHSH and CDR2 LQKENI. The CDR3 DNA is TGTGCCAGCTCACCCGGGACAGGAAACTATGGCTACACCTTC. Translating it yields CASSPGTGNYGYTF.

This clone was observed a handful of times. The gene calls are TRBV7-3 and TRBJ2-2, with 8 bases aligning to TRBD1. Germline V gene data show CDR1 as SGHTA and CDR2 as FQGTGA. Losses at the gene ends were 4 bases for V and 8 bases for J; bases not matched to a gene: 12. The CDR3 sequence is 16 residues long. The CDR3, as DNA: TGTGCCAGCAGCTCCCCGGGACAGGCCGGCGGGGGGGAGCTGTTTTTT. This sequence encodes CASSSPGQAGGGELFF.

The chain carries TRBV7-2 and TRBJ1-1; D unresolved. Between the trimmed V and J ends, which lost 5 bases and 1 base, there was a span of 5 bases. The germline gives CDR1 SGHTA, CDR2 FQGNSA. This CDR3 is 12 amino acids long. CDR3 in amino acids: CASSPQNTEAFF. CDR3 bases: TGTGCCAGCAGCCCACAGAACACTGAAGCTTTCTTT.

The table lists this clone with a few counts. The chain carries TRBV25-1 and TRBJ2-3; perhaps TRBD2 as D (6 bases). The CDR3 runs to 11 residues. Germline-derived CDR1 and CDR2 are MGHDK and SYGVNS. Trimming pared 7 bases from V and 8 bases from J, leaving 10 bases between. CDR3 sequence: CASTGVGTQYF. CDR3 nucleotide sequence: TGTGCCAGCACGGGGGTGGGTACGCAGTATTTT. Full variable domain (outside the CDR3, taken from reference TRBV25-1 and TRBJ2-3): EADIYQTPRYLVIGTGKKITLECSQTMGHDKMYWYQQDPGMELHLIHYSYGVNSTEKGDLSSESTVSRIRTEHFPLTLESARPSHTSQYLCASTGVGTQYFGPGTRLTVL.

In this sample, this clone turned up once. The chain combines TRBV30 with TRBJ2-5, with TRBD1 as a possible D gene (5 bases). This CDR3 comprises 12 residues. The germline V gene has CDR1 GTSNPN and CDR2 SVGIG (reference sequence). With 5 bases removed from V and 5 bases from J, the gap between germline ends came to 12 bases. The DNA of the CDR3 is TGTGCCTGGGGTAGGGGTGTTGAGACCCAGTACTTC. Amino acid sequence: CAWGRGVETQYF.

The rearrangement joins TRBV6-5 to TRBJ1-6, with a possible D match to TRBD1 (6 bases). Germline CDR1 and CDR2: MNHEY and SVGAGI. V gave up 6 bases and J gave up 13 bases, with 13 bases separating them. This CDR3 comprises 12 residues. The CDR3 loop reads CASRPQGSPLHF. The CDR3 nucleotides read TGTGCCAGCAGGCCTCAGGGGAGTCCCCTCCACTTT.

The J gene is TRBJ1-5, the V gene TRBV7-2; D might be TRBD1 (6 bases). The CDR3 totals 15 residues. Trimming cost V 1 base and J 6 bases, with 13 bases left between them. Germline V gene lookup returns CDR1 SGHTA and CDR2 FQGNSA. This CDR3 is CASSLDRVGGQPQHF. The CDR3, as DNA: TGTGCCAGCAGCTTAGACAGGGTTGGCGGTCAGCCCCAGCATTTT.

In its sample, this clone was seen a few times. The genes are TRBV5-6 and TRBJ2-3, with D uncertain. V lost 3 bases and J lost 6, with 11 bases in between. The CDR3 covers 13 residues. The V gene's germline CDR1 is SGHDT and CDR2 YYEEEE. The CDR3: CASSYTVSDTQYF. The CDR3 DNA reads TGTGCCAGCAGCTACACAGTTTCCGATACGCAGTATTTT.